The 3 T cell receptor beta chains presented below share a single source sample, sequenced in a study of T-cell reconstitution after alpha-beta-depleted transplantation in children. The authors prepared the TCRbeta library with unique molecular identifiers. TCRdb used MiXCR to reprocess the PCR reads, holding one entry per CDR3 protein. The sample holds around 600,000 distinct CDR3 sequences, more than 20% seen once. Here the sequenced sample was PBMCs, mostly from graft donor cells, taken 360 days after TCRalphabeta/CD19-depleted stem cell transplant. The receptors were gathered from a boy in the first two years of life who had a stem cell transplant for acute myeloid leukemia, so the T cells may come from the graft donor.

The chain carries TRBV7-9 and TRBJ2-1; 8 positions match TRBD1. The J segment lost 4 bases and the V segment lost 5 bases, leaving 10 bases of the junction unmatched. The germline V gene encodes CDR1 SEHNR and CDR2 FQNEAQ (reference sequence). This CDR3 has 16 amino acids. The CDR3 spells CASSPPSGQAYNEQFF. CDR3 sequence (DNA): TGTGCCAGCAGCCCCCCCTCGGGACAGGCTTACAATGAGCAGTTCTTC.

This clonotype was counted between two and nine times. The rearrangement links TRBV12-3 or TRBV12-4 to TRBJ2-1, with 10 bases aligning to TRBD1. This CDR3 is built from 16 residues. The ends lost 6 bases at V and 2 bases at J; junction bases unmatched: 7. CDR3 region: CASSPGTGEAYNEQFF. The CDR3 nucleotides are TGTGCCAGCAGCCCCGGGACAGGGGAGGCCTACAATGAGCAGTTCTTC.

This clonotype was observed at least ten times. The V call is TRBV10-3, the J call TRBJ2-7, with D unresolved. Germline lookup yields CDR1 ENHRY and CDR2 SYGVKD. V was cut by 3 bases and J by 2 bases, with 11 bases left in between. The CDR3 has 14 amino acids. The CDR3 sequence: CAISERQGPYEQYV. The CDR3 DNA reads as TGTGCCATCAGTGAAAGACAAGGGCCCTACGAGCAGTACGTC.